This T cell receptor (beta chain) was profiled in a study of fetal regulatory T cell absence and autoimmunity (dated by TCRdb to 2017 to 2019). Looking at the study overall: Autoimmunity of the exocrine pancreas was seen in the IPEX patients even though clinical diabetes was absent.

Points on this clone: The antigen it recognizes is unknown. Base quality data are lacking; no much larger clone is found one base away.

For repertoire sequencing, genomic DNA was processed from frozen pancreas tissue. Genomic DNA, about 2-3.2 ug, was extracted from umbilical cord blood or frozen pancreas using the DNeasy Blood and Tissue Kit. On the immunoSEQ human TCRbeta survey platform, a two-step multiplex PCR amplified and barcoded the TCRbeta CDR3 regions. Sequencing of the libraries was done on Illumina instruments, and IgH was sequenced in parallel from the same samples. The original methods were these. Raw reads were filtered against IMGT V, D, J definitions and were binned using a nearest-neighbor algorithm so that PCR and sequencing errors were removed. A clone was defined by an identical nucleotide sequence, and differential abundance between tissues was tested with a Fisher exact test for each clone at a pFDR threshold of p<0.01. Clones with frequencies too low for statistical inference were excluded by a minimum inclusion filter of 10 in either sample. The immunoSEQ Analyzer was used for pairwise clonal comparisons, and IMGT tools were used to assess gene family usage. The immuneACCESS repertoire file appears here via TCRdb, limited to in-frame rearrangements. These files lack a portion of the clones; in checked studies, under half of the deficit traces to unresolved V genes, and the cause of the others is not known. From that table come the V and J calls and clone size; the DNA was used to work out D and trimming. For this sample there are 95,000 to 100,000 clones; 55% to 75% appear just once. Jointly, the top ten make up 1.5% to 2% of the sample.

CDR1 and CDR2 (SGHDT, YYEEEE) derive from the germline V gene. Counted from cysteine to phenylalanine, this CDR3 has 18 amino acids. CDR3 DNA is the only sequence kept; it has 54 bases, read in frame from the first base. V sheds 4 bases and J sheds 5 bases, leaving 26 bases between their ends. Results and caveats for the whole study, not just this receptor: TRB gene family usage was broadly similar between cord blood and pancreas, resembling published neonatal and adult repertoires. Compared with cord blood, the pancreas TCR compartment showed significant oligoclonal enrichment, and some top clones were enriched more than 85-fold. The oligoclonal enrichment was taken as support for antigen-driven autoimmunity in the pancreas before birth in IPEX syndrome.

This receptor was taken from a male donor with IPEX syndrome. Material for sequencing was pancreas tissue. Recombination joined TRBV5-6 with TRBJ2-3; matching of 7 bases hints at TRBD2 as the D gene. The DNA reads TGTGCCAGCAGCCCCGGGGGGCCATGGGACTGGAGGGAAGATACGCAGTATTTT. Its product reads: CASSPGGPWDWREDTQYF.